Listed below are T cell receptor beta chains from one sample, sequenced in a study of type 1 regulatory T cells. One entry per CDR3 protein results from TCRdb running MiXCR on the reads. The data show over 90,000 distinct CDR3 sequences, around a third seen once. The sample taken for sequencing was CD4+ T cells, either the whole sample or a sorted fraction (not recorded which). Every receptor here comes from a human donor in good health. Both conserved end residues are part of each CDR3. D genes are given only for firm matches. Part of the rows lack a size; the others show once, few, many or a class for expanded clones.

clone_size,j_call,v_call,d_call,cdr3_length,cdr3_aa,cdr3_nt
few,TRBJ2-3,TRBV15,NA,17,CATSRDYEASSTDTQYF,TGTGCCACCAGCAGAGATTATGAGGCTTCTAGCACAGATACGCAGTATTTT
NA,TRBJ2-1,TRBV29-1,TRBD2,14,CSVEGTSGRREQFF,TGCAGCGTTGAGGGGACTAGCGGGAGGCGTGAGCAGTTCTTC
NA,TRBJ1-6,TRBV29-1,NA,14,CSVEDSPNNSPLHF,TGCAGCGTTGAGGACAGCCCAAATAATTCACCCCTCCACTTT
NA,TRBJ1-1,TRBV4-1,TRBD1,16,CASSHLRDRGFTEAFF,TGCGCCAGCAGCCACCTCCGGGACAGGGGGTTCACTGAAGCTTTCTTT
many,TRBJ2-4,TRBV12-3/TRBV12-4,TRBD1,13,CASRRDSENIQYF,TGTGCCAGCAGACGGGACAGCGAAAACATTCAGTACTTC
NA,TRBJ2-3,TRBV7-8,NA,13,CASSRGNTDTQYF,TGTGCCAGCAGCCGGGGTAACACAGATACGCAGTATTTT
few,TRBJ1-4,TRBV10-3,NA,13,CAISESNYEKLFF,TGTGCCATCAGTGAGTCGAATTATGAAAAACTGTTTTTT
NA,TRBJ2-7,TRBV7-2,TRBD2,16,CASSPIAAGGPHEQYF,TGTGCCAGCAGCCCGATCGCGGCGGGAGGGCCCCACGAGCAGTACTTC
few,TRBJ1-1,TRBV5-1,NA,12,CASSLERQRAFF,TGCGCCAGCAGCTTGGAGCGACAGCGAGCTTTCTTT
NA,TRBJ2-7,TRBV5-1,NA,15,CASSLVFKGGYEQYF,TGCGCCAGCAGCTTGGTGTTCAAGGGGGGCTACGAGCAGTACTTC
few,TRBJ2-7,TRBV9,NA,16,CASSVSPGPPAYEQYF,TGTGCCAGCAGCGTCTCTCCTGGACCTCCCGCCTACGAGCAGTACTTC
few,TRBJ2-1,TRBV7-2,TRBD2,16,CASSPPGTSGYNEQFF,TGTGCCAGCAGCCCGCCCGGGACTAGCGGCTACAATGAGCAGTTCTTC
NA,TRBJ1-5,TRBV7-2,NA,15,CASSFDLRGDQPQHF,TGTGCCAGCAGCTTTGATCTCCGGGGAGATCAGCCCCAGCATTTT
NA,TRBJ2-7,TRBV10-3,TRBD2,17,CAISESIGREPSHEQYF,TGTGCCATCAGTGAGTCGATTGGGCGGGAGCCATCCCACGAGCAGTACTTC
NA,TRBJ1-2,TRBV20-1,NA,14,CSASPQGEHYGYTF,TGCAGTGCTAGCCCTCAAGGTGAGCACTATGGCTACACCTTC
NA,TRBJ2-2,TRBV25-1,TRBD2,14,CASSVPGLAGELFF,TGTGCCAGCAGTGTCCCCGGACTAGCCGGGGAGCTGTTTTTT
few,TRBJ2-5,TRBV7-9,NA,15,CASSLRTPQQETQYF,TGTGCCAGCAGCTTACGCACGCCTCAGCAAGAGACCCAGTACTTC
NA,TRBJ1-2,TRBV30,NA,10,CAWVNSGYTF,TGTGCCTGGGTGAACAGTGGCTACACCTTC
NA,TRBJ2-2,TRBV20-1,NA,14,CSATLKAGHGELFF,TGCAGTGCTACGTTAAAGGCGGGTCACGGGGAGCTGTTTTTT
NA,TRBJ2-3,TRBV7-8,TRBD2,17,CASSLVIASGRTDTQYF,TGTGCCAGCAGCTTAGTAATCGCTAGCGGGCGGACAGATACGCAGTATTTT
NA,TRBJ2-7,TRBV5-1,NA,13,CASSLEADGEQYF,TGCGCCAGCAGCTTGGAGGCCGACGGGGAGCAGTACTTC
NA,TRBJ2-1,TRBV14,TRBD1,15,CASSPRDRVYNEQFF,TGTGCCAGCAGCCCGAGGGACAGGGTTTACAATGAGCAGTTCTTC
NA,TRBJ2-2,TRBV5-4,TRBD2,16,CASSISSGRAIGELFF,TGTGCCAGCAGCATCTCTAGCGGGAGAGCAATCGGGGAGCTGTTTTTT
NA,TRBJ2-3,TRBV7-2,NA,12,CASSSVTDTQYF,TGTGCCAGCAGCTCCGTCACAGATACGCAGTATTTT
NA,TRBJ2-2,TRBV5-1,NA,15,CASRTDSANTRELFF,TGCGCCAGCAGAACCGACAGTGCGAACACCCGGGAGCTGTTTTTT
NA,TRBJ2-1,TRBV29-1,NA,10,CSVDGNEQFF,TGCAGCGTCGATGGGAATGAGCAGTTCTTC
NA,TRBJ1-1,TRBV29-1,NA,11,CSVEHGGEAFF,TGCAGCGTTGAACATGGTGGTGAAGCTTTCTTT
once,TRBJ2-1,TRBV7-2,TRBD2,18,CASRRNIPGVAGTNEQFF,TGTGCCAGCAGACGAAATATCCCTGGGGTAGCGGGTACTAATGAGCAGTTCTTC
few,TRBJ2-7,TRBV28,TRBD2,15,CASSQTSGRAYEQYF,TGTGCCAGCAGTCAAACTAGCGGGAGGGCCTACGAGCAGTACTTC
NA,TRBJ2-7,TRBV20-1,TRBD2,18,CSAVPKTRGTSGRYEQYF,TGCAGTGCGGTTCCAAAGACGCGCGGGACTAGCGGGAGATACGAGCAGTACTTC
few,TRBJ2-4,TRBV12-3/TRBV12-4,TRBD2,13,CASGTSGSNIQYF,TGTGCCAGCGGCACTAGCGGGAGTAACATTCAGTACTTC
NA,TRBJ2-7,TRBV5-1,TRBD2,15,CASRPGLAGPYEQYF,TGCGCCAGCAGGCCGGGACTAGCAGGACCCTACGAGCAGTACTTC
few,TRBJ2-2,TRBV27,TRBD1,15,CASSTGGDVTGELFF,TGTGCCAGCAGCACAGGGGGCGACGTCACCGGGGAGCTGTTTTTT
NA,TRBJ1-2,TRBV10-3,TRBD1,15,CAISESQGEDYGYTF,TGTGCCATCAGTGAGTCCCAGGGGGAGGACTATGGCTACACCTTC
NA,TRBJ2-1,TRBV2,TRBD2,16,CASSEQTSGYYNEQFF,TGTGCCAGCAGTGAACAAACTAGCGGGTATTACAATGAGCAGTTCTTC
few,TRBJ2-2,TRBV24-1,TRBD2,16,CATSDPSGTNTGELFF,TGTGCCACCAGTGATCCTAGCGGGACGAACACCGGGGAGCTGTTTTTT
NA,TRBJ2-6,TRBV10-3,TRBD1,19,CAVDGFKDRAISGANVLTF,TGTGCCGTCGATGGGTTCAAAGACAGGGCCATCTCTGGGGCCAACGTCCTGACTTTC
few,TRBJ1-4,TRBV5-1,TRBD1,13,CASSSQGGEKLFF,TGCGCCAGCAGCTCCCAGGGGGGTGAAAAACTGTTTTTT
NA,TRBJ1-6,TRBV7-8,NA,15,CASFEGTIRNSPLHF,TGTGCCAGTTTCGAGGGGACGATAAGAAATTCACCCCTCCACTTT
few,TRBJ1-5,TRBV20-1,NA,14,CSARMTGGGQPQHF,TGCAGTGCTAGAATGACAGGCGGGGGTCAGCCCCAGCATTTT
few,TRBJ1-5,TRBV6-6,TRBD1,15,CASTGDRGSNQPQHF,TGTGCCAGCACGGGGGACAGGGGGAGCAATCAGCCCCAGCATTTT
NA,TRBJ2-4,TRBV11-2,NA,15,CASSLGLRGRGIQYF,TGTGCCAGCAGCTTAGGACTACGGGGTAGAGGGATTCAGTACTTC
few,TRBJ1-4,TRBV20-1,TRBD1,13,CSAVDRRNEKLFF,TGCAGTGCCGTGGACAGGCGGAATGAAAAACTGTTTTTT
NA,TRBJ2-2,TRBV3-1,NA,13,CASSRTGSGELFF,TGTGCCAGCAGCCGAACAGGGTCCGGGGAGCTGTTTTTT
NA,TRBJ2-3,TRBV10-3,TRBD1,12,CAIRTGVDTQYF,TGTGCCATCAGGACAGGGGTTGATACGCAGTATTTT
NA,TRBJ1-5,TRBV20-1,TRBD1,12,CAPGQSNQPQHF,TGCGCTCCGGGACAGAGCAATCAGCCCCAGCATTTT
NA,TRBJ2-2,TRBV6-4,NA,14,CASSIELNTGELFF,TGTGCCAGCAGTATTGAGTTGAACACCGGGGAGCTGTTTTTT
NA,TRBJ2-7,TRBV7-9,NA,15,CASSLNPGTPYEQYF,TGTGCCAGCAGCTTAAATCCAGGGACCCCCTACGAGCAGTACTTC
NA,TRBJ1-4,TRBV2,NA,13,CASRQGANEKLFF,TGTGCCAGCCGGCAGGGTGCTAATGAAAAACTGTTTTTT
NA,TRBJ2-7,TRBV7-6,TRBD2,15,CASSLGSSGSGEQYF,TGTGCCAGCAGCTTGGGGAGTAGCGGGAGTGGCGAGCAGTACTTC
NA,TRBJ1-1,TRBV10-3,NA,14,CAISQQGLNTEAFF,TGTGCCATCAGTCAACAGGGCCTGAACACTGAAGCTTTCTTT
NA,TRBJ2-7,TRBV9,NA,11,CASGSDYEQYF,TGTGCCAGCGGTTCGGACTACGAGCAGTACTTC
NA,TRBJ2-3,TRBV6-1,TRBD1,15,CASSTQGAGTDTQYF,TGTGCCAGCAGTACACAGGGGGCCGGCACAGATACGCAGTATTTT
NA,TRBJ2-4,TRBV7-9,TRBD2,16,CASSLVAGVAKNIQYF,TGTGCCAGCAGCCTAGTAGCGGGAGTCGCCAAAAACATTCAGTACTTC
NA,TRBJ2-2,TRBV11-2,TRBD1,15,CASSLDRSATGELFF,TGTGCCAGCAGCTTGGACAGGAGCGCCACCGGGGAGCTGTTTTTT
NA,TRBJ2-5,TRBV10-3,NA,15,CAISESTRSVETQYF,TGTGCCATCAGTGAGTCGACTCGGAGTGTCGAGACCCAGTACTTC
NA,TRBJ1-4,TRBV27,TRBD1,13,CASSSNRDRSLFF,TGTGCCAGCAGTTCAAACCGGGACAGGTCACTGTTTTTT
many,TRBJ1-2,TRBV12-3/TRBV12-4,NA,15,CASSLIGGDHYGYTF,TGTGCCAGCAGCTTAATTGGGGGCGATCACTATGGCTACACCTTC
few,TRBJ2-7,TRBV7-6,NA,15,CASSLAHGFNYEQYF,TGTGCCAGCAGCTTAGCCCACGGCTTCAACTACGAGCAGTACTTC